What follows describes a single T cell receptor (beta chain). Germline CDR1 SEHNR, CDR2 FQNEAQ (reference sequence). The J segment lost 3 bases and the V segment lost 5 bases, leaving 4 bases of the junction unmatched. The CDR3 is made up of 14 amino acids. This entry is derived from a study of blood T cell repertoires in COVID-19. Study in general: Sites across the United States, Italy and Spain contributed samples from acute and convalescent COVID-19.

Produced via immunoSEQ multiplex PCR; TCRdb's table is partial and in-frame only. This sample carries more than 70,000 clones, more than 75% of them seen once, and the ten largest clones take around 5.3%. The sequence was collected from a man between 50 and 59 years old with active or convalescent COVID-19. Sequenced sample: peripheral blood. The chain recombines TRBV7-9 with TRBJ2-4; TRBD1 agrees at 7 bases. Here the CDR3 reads CASSETGNKNIQYF. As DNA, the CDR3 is TGTGCCAGCAGCGAGACAGGGAACAAAAACATTCAGTACTTC.